This is a list of T cell receptor beta chains from one sample in a study of T cell repertoires in cytomegalovirus infection. A single record per CDR3 protein comes from TCRdb applying MiXCR to the reads. Of roughly 920,000 distinct CDR3 sequences in the sample, approximately 31% were seen once. No cognate antigen is known for these TCRs. This specimen was cultured CD8+ T cells from PBMCs, taken from culture after CMV antigen stimulation. The origin of the receptors is a human donor in good health (CMV status not recorded). Some clones in this sample may be carry-over from other donors' samples. The CDR3 runs from the conserved cysteine through the conserved F or W. A D gene is named only where the DNA matches it firmly. The size entry is marked missing in some rows and otherwise reads once, few, many or a size class.

J gene: TRBJ2-2
clone size: few
V gene: TRBV4-3
D gene: -
CDR3 protein: CASSQDRDTGELFF
CDR3 DNA: TGCGCCAGCAGCCAAGACAGGGACACCGGGGAGCTGTTTTTT

J gene: TRBJ2-7
clone size: few
V gene: TRBV27
D gene: -
CDR3 protein: CASNGGLAREQYF
CDR3 DNA: TGTGCCAGCAATGGGGGGTTGGCTCGCGAGCAGTACTTC

J gene: TRBJ2-2
clone size: many
V gene: TRBV4-3
D gene: TRBD1
CDR3 protein: CASSLDRVGELFF
CDR3 DNA: TGCGCCAGCAGCCTCGACAGGGTCGGGGAGCTGTTTTTT

J gene: TRBJ2-7
clone size: -
V gene: TRBV7-9
D gene: TRBD1
CDR3 protein: CASSAATGRSSYEQYF
CDR3 DNA: TGTGCCAGCAGCGCGGCGACAGGGAGAAGCTCCTACGAGCAGTACTTC

J gene: TRBJ1-6
clone size: -
V gene: TRBV7-2
D gene: -
CDR3 protein: CASSLGRSRYSYNSPLHF
CDR3 DNA: TGTGCCAGCAGCTTAGGCCGCAGTCGCTACTCCTATAATTCACCCCTCCACTTT

J gene: TRBJ2-2
clone size: few
V gene: TRBV4-1
D gene: TRBD1
CDR3 protein: CASSRGQGQTPWLFF
CDR3 DNA: TGCGCCAGCAGCCGAGGACAGGGGCAGACACCTTGGCTGTTTTTT

J gene: TRBJ1-2
clone size: -
V gene: TRBV7-9
D gene: -
CDR3 protein: CASSLGFQGAYGYTF
CDR3 DNA: TGTGCCAGCAGCTTAGGTTTTCAAGGGGCGTATGGCTACACCTTC

J gene: TRBJ2-5
clone size: few
V gene: TRBV27
D gene: TRBD2
CDR3 protein: CATSSGAEMLTETQYF
CDR3 DNA: TGTGCCACCTCAAGCGGGGCCGAAATGTTAACGGAGACCCAGTACTTC

J gene: TRBJ1-1
clone size: few
V gene: TRBV2
D gene: -
CDR3 protein: CASPSGVMNTEAFF
CDR3 DNA: TGTGCCAGCCCTTCAGGCGTCATGAACACTGAAGCTTTCTTT

J gene: TRBJ2-5
clone size: -
V gene: TRBV14
D gene: -
CDR3 protein: CASSRYSDLLLQETQYF
CDR3 DNA: TGTGCCAGCAGCCGCTATTCGGACCTCCTTCTCCAAGAGACCCAGTACTTC

J gene: TRBJ1-1
clone size: -
V gene: TRBV11-2
D gene: -
CDR3 protein: CARSFRHTEAFF
CDR3 DNA: TGTGCCAGAAGCTTTAGGCACACTGAAGCTTTCTTT

J gene: TRBJ2-5
clone size: -
V gene: TRBV11-2
D gene: -
CDR3 protein: CASSGAAAFIQETQYF
CDR3 DNA: TGTGCCAGCAGCGGTGCGGCGGCCTTTATACAAGAGACCCAGTACTTC

J gene: TRBJ2-7
clone size: many
V gene: TRBV7-6
D gene: -
CDR3 protein: CASSPAGHGYEQYF
CDR3 DNA: TGTGCCAGCAGCCCAGCGGGCCATGGTTACGAGCAGTACTTC

J gene: TRBJ1-2
clone size: -
V gene: TRBV7-6
D gene: -
CDR3 protein: CASSYDTSYYGYTF
CDR3 DNA: TGTGCCAGCAGCTATGACACTTCGTATTATGGCTACACCTTC

J gene: TRBJ2-3
clone size: -
V gene: TRBV2
D gene: -
CDR3 protein: CASIRLESPDTQYF
CDR3 DNA: TGTGCCAGCATTAGACTAGAAAGTCCAGATACGCAGTATTTT

J gene: TRBJ2-2
clone size: few
V gene: TRBV24-1
D gene: -
CDR3 protein: CATSDAVAELFF
CDR3 DNA: TGTGCCACCAGTGATGCCGTAGCGGAGCTGTTTTTT

J gene: TRBJ1-5
clone size: few
V gene: TRBV6-4
D gene: -
CDR3 protein: CASSVYLSNQPQHF
CDR3 DNA: TGTGCCAGCAGTGTTTATCTTAGCAATCAGCCCCAGCATTTT

J gene: TRBJ2-5
clone size: few
V gene: TRBV20-1
D gene: -
CDR3 protein: CSARVPGQETQYF
CDR3 DNA: TGCAGTGCTAGAGTTCCAGGGCAAGAGACCCAGTACTTC

J gene: TRBJ2-7
clone size: few
V gene: TRBV13
D gene: -
CDR3 protein: CASSSRDLGIYEQYF
CDR3 DNA: TGTGCCAGCAGCAGCCGGGATCTCGGGATCTACGAGCAGTACTTC

J gene: TRBJ1-1
clone size: -
V gene: TRBV11-2
D gene: -
CDR3 protein: CASSHNMNTEAFF
CDR3 DNA: TGTGCCAGCAGTCATAACATGAACACTGAAGCTTTCTTT

J gene: TRBJ2-7
clone size: few
V gene: TRBV6-1
D gene: TRBD1
CDR3 protein: CASSRGVTGAFYEQYF
CDR3 DNA: TGTGCCAGCTCGCGAGGGGTAACAGGGGCATTCTACGAGCAGTACTTC

J gene: TRBJ2-1
clone size: -
V gene: TRBV20-1
D gene: TRBD2
CDR3 protein: CSARYSGGVYNEQFF
CDR3 DNA: TGCAGTGCTAGATATAGCGGGGGAGTCTACAATGAGCAGTTCTTC

J gene: TRBJ2-3
clone size: few
V gene: TRBV27
D gene: TRBD1
CDR3 protein: CASSLTGGLGTDTQYF
CDR3 DNA: TGTGCCAGCAGTTTGACAGGGGGCCTGGGCACAGATACGCAGTATTTT

J gene: TRBJ2-5
clone size: few
V gene: TRBV12-3/TRBV12-4
D gene: TRBD1
CDR3 protein: CASSSGTDGLWETQYF
CDR3 DNA: TGTGCCAGCAGCTCCGGGACAGACGGGTTGTGGGAGACCCAGTACTTC

J gene: TRBJ2-3
clone size: -
V gene: TRBV27
D gene: TRBD2
CDR3 protein: CASSLREGDTQYF
CDR3 DNA: TGTGCCAGCAGTTTAAGGGAGGGCGATACGCAGTATTTT

J gene: TRBJ2-5
clone size: many
V gene: TRBV7-2
D gene: -
CDR3 protein: CASSPLQGSGVETQYF
CDR3 DNA: TGTGCCAGCAGCCCTCTCCAGGGGAGTGGTGTGGAGACCCAGTACTTC

J gene: TRBJ2-7
clone size: few
V gene: TRBV27
D gene: TRBD2
CDR3 protein: CASSLSSRGGDEQYF
CDR3 DNA: TGTGCCAGCAGTTTATCGAGTCGGGGAGGGGACGAGCAGTACTTC

J gene: TRBJ2-3
clone size: -
V gene: TRBV6-5
D gene: -
CDR3 protein: CASSFTPPLGGGQYF
CDR3 DNA: TGTGCCAGCAGTTTTACCCCCCCCCTAGGGGGTGGGCAGTATTTT